Listed here are 31 T cell receptor beta chains from one sample, sequenced in a study of sequential checkpoint blockade in melanoma. Treatment of the sample: randomized to nivolumab then ipilimumab (arm A) or the reverse (arm B). The table came from immunoSEQ multiplex PCR; TCRdb's copy has only in-frame clones and leaves some out. Among about 25,000 clones listed, about three quarters were seen once. The sample was CD8+ T cells sorted from blood (inferred from file names), taken from a patient given nivolumab and ipilimumab in sequence. The receptor set was obtained from a human donor with melanoma.

The chain employs TRBV28 and TRBJ2-7; tentative D call: TRBD1 (5 bases). Trimming shortened V by 3 bases and J by 2 bases, and 14 bases separated the two germline ends. The germline V gene has CDR1 MDHEN and CDR2 SYDVKM. This CDR3 is 15 amino acids long. CDR3 bases: TGTGCCAGCAGTTTTCCAGGGTTTAGGACCTACGAGCAGTACTTC. Translation gives CASSFPGFRTYEQYF.

In its sample, this clone was seen a few times. The V and J genes are TRBV7-9 and TRBJ2-7, with 12 bases identical to TRBD2. Germline V gene lookup returns CDR1 SEHNR and CDR2 FQNEAQ (reference sequence). V shed 5 bases, J shed 7 bases, and the junction held 18 bases outside the gene matches. CDR3 length: 18 amino acids. CDR3 region: CASSPDLGLASGGEEQYF. The CDR3 nucleotides read TGTGCCAGCAGCCCAGATCTCGGGCTGGCTAGCGGGGGGGAAGAGCAGTACTTC. Together with reference TRBV7-9 and TRBJ2-7, the CDR3 gives the full variable domain: DTGVSQNPRHKITKRGQNVTFRCDPISEHNRLYWYRQTLGQGPEFLTYFQNEAQLEKSRLLSDRFSAERPKGSFSTLEIQRTEQGDSAMYLCASSPDLGLASGGEEQYFGPGTRLTVT.

This clone turned up a few times. The rearrangement links TRBV5-1 to TRBJ2-7, with D uncertain. The length of the CDR3 is 14 residues. CDR1 and CDR2 (germline): SGHRS, YFSETQ. Trimming pared 0 bases from V and 3 bases from J, leaving 10 bases between. The CDR3 region is CASSLGSTYYEQYF. The CDR3 DNA follows: TGCGCCAGCAGCTTGGGGAGCACTTACTACGAGCAGTACTTC.

The V gene is TRBV4-1, the J gene TRBJ2-7; 7 nucleotides line up with TRBD2. In germline, CDR1 is MGHRA, CDR2 YSYEKL. This CDR3 has 13 residues. Trimming at V came to 3 bases and at J to 7 bases, leaving 6 bases not matched to a gene. The CDR3 protein is CASSHGLAAEQYF. The CDR3 DNA is TGCGCCAGCAGCCACGGTCTAGCGGCAGAGCAGTACTTC.

The chain is built from TRBV7-9 and TRBJ2-7; 8 positions agree with TRBD1. The CDR3 runs 14 residues. CDR1 SEHNR and CDR2 FQNEAQ come from the germline V gene (reference sequence). Losses at the gene ends were 5 bases for V and 2 bases for J; bases not matched to a gene: 5. The CDR3 sequence is CASSRVGQAYEQYF. Here the CDR3 DNA reads TGTGCCAGCAGCAGGGTGGGACAGGCCTACGAGCAGTACTTC. The full variable domain, in which reference TRBV7-9 and TRBJ2-7 provide the parts outside the CDR3, is DTGVSQNPRHKITKRGQNVTFRCDPISEHNRLYWYRQTLGQGPEFLTYFQNEAQLEKSRLLSDRFSAERPKGSFSTLEIQRTEQGDSAMYLCASSRVGQAYEQYFGPGTRLTVT.

The J gene is TRBJ2-5, the V gene TRBV19, with 9 nucleotides matching TRBD1. Near its end, the DNA agrees better with TRBJ2-7, so the J call may be wrong. The CDR3 length is 14 residues. The V gene's germline CDR1 is LNHDA and CDR2 SQIVND (reference sequence). The DNA for the CDR3 is TGTGCCAGTAGTCCCGGGACAGGGATCTACGAGCAGTACTTC. It specifies CASSPGTGIYEQYF.

The rearrangement uses TRBV29-1 and TRBJ2-7; D is possibly TRBD2 (5 bases). Germline V gene sequence: CDR1 SQVTM, CDR2 ANQGSEA. V was clipped by 4 bases and J by 3 bases, with 10 bases between them. This CDR3 is built from 12 residues. The CDR3 spells CSVGALDYEQYF. In nucleotides, the CDR3 is TGCAGCGTTGGGGCACTAGACTACGAGCAGTACTTC.

The chain couples TRBV27 to TRBJ1-2; 9 bases align to TRBD1. Germline-derived CDR1 and CDR2 are MNHEY and SMNVEV (reference sequence). This CDR3 is built from 14 residues. V gave up 5 bases and J gave up 6 bases; unmatched junction bases: 7. CDR3 loop: CASSTGTGLHGYTF. As DNA, the CDR3 is TGTGCCAGCAGTACCGGGACAGGGCTCCATGGCTACACCTTC.

The V and J genes are TRBV2 and TRBJ2-1; no clear D gene. In germline, CDR1 is SNHLY, CDR2 FYNNEI. Trimming shortened V by 7 bases and J by 6 bases, and 7 bases separated the two germline ends. CDR3 size: 11 residues. This CDR3 is CASIWSNEQFF. The CDR3 region has the DNA TGTGCCAGCATTTGGAGCAATGAGCAGTTCTTC.

The chain is built from TRBV4-1 and TRBJ2-3; D perhaps matches TRBD1 (5 bases). CDR1 is MGHRA, CDR2 YSYEKL, per germline. The CDR3 sequence is 14 residues long. Trimming stripped 2 bases from V and 4 bases from J, with 10 bases between. CDR3 loop: CASSQQGDSDTQYF. DNA for the CDR3: TGCGCCAGCAGCCAACAGGGTGATTCAGATACGCAGTATTTT.

The sample holds one count of this clone. V is TRBV2 and J is TRBJ1-1; no definite D call. V was clipped by 8 bases and J by 1 base, with 14 bases between them. Germline values: CDR1 SNHLY, CDR2 FYNNEI. The CDR3 length is 14 residues. The CDR3 here is CASPRPHPNTEAFF. The CDR3, as DNA: TGTGCCAGCCCCCGCCCACACCCGAACACTGAAGCTTTCTTT.

As regards this clone: The identical CDR3 is also encoded by other nucleotide sequences in the sample. The rearrangement uses TRBV27 and TRBJ2-6; D unclear. Germline V CDR1 and CDR2: MNHEY, SMNVEV (reference sequence). This CDR3 is built from 15 residues. With 5 bases removed from V and 0 bases from J, the gap between germline ends came to 8 bases. The CDR3 nucleotides read TGTGCCAGCAGTCCTGCCGGCTCTGGGGCCAACGTCCTGACTTTC. It encodes CASSPAGSGANVLTF.

This clone was observed a single time. Written as DNA, the CDR3 is TGTGCCAGCCGTGCGGGGGAGCAGGCAGATACGCAGTATTTT. Its translation is CASRAGEQADTQYF. The V gene is TRBV27, the J gene TRBJ2-3; 7 bases line up with TRBD2. The CDR3 contains 14 residues. CDR1 MNHEY and CDR2 SMNVEV come from the germline V gene (reference sequence). With 8 bases clipped from V and 4 bases from J, the junction kept 9 bases outside the gene matches.

Here the CDR3 reads CASLDFGGNQPQHF. CDR3 DNA: TGTGCCAGTCTCGATTTTGGCGGGAATCAGCCCCAGCATTTT. This chain uses TRBV19 with TRBJ1-5; D is uncertain. V shed 8 bases and J shed 4 bases, with 15 bases lying between them. The CDR3 has 14 amino acids. The germline CDR1 and CDR2 sequences are LNHDA and SQIVND (reference sequence). Supplemented by reference TRBV19 and TRBJ1-5, the full variable domain reads DGGITQSPKYLFRKEGQNVTLSCEQNLNHDAMYWYRQDPGQGLRLIYYSQIVNDFQKGDIAEGYSVSREKKESFPLTVTSAQKNPTAFYLCASLDFGGNQPQHFGDGTRLSIL.

J is TRBJ2-2 and V is TRBV2, with 7 bases aligning to TRBD2. V shed 1 base, J shed 5 bases, and the junction held 7 bases outside the gene matches. The CDR3 is 16 amino acids. Germline V gene sequence: CDR1 SNHLY, CDR2 FYNNEI. The CDR3 region has the DNA TGTGCCAGCAGTGAAGGAGGCGGGAGAAGAACCGGGGAGCTGTTTTTT. Protein sequence: CASSEGGGRRTGELFF.

This clone showed up just once. The CDR3 is CASSTYTGEYSYEQYF. The CDR3 DNA sequence: TGTGCCAGCAGTACTTATACAGGGGAATATTCCTACGAGCAGTACTTC. This rearrangement joins TRBV27 to TRBJ2-7, with 7 bases lining up with TRBD1. The length of the CDR3 is 16 residues. V gave up 5 bases and J gave up 1 base; unmatched junction bases: 11. The germline CDR1 and CDR2 sequences are MNHEY and SMNVEV (reference sequence).

This clone was counted between two and nine times. V gene TRBV6-4 combines with J gene TRBJ2-1, with 11 bases lining up with TRBD1. This CDR3 is built from 15 residues. The ends lost 4 bases at V and 8 bases at J; junction bases unmatched: 7. CDR1 and CDR2 (germline): MRHNA, SNTAGT. In DNA form, the CDR3 reads TGTGCCAGCAGTGCGGGAGGACAGGGGGCACATGAGCAGTTCTTC. Translation gives CASSAGGQGAHEQFF.

The chain is built from TRBV7-8 and TRBJ1-4, with a tentative D call TRBD1 (6 bases). Trimming took off 4 bases at V and 5 bases at J, with 11 bases between the two ends. The CDR3 runs to 14 residues. CDR1 and CDR2 (germline): SGHVS, FQNEAQ. CDR3 amino acids: CASSWTAPNEKLFF. The DNA for the CDR3 is TGTGCCAGCAGCTGGACAGCCCCAAATGAAAAACTGTTTTTT.

The chain has TRBV9 and TRBJ2-1; possibly TRBD2 for D (6 bases). This CDR3 contains 16 residues. V dropped 0 bases and J dropped 0 bases, with 10 bases sitting between them. The germline V gene has CDR1 SGDLS and CDR2 YYNGEE. CDR3 region: CASSVDQRASYNEQFF. CDR3 bases: TGTGCCAGCAGCGTAGACCAGCGGGCCTCCTACAATGAGCAGTTCTTC.

This rearrangement joins TRBV18 to TRBJ2-7; 12 positions agree with TRBD1. The V segment lost 3 bases and the J segment 5 bases; nucleotides outside the gene matches: 5. CDR1 is KGHSH, CDR2 LQKENI, per germline. The CDR3 sequence is 15 residues long. The CDR3 DNA reads as TGTGCCAGCTCACCCCGGGACAGGGGGCTGAACGAGCAGTACTTC. Protein: CASSPRDRGLNEQYF.

The CDR3 here is CSVEGQGAEAGANVLTF. The CDR3 coding sequence is TGCAGCGTTGAAGGGCAGGGGGCCGAGGCAGGGGCCAACGTCCTGACTTTC. This chain uses TRBV29-1 with TRBJ2-6; TRBD1 matches at 8 bases. V gave up 1 base and J gave up 4 bases; unmatched junction bases: 9. CDR1 is SQVTM and CDR2 is ANQGSEA in the germline V gene. The CDR3 is made up of 17 amino acids.

This clone is categorized as medium-sized. V and J are TRBV7-9 and TRBJ1-1; D perhaps matches TRBD1 (5 bases). This CDR3 region has 16 residues. Trimming cost V 5 bases and J 0 bases, with 16 bases left between them. Germline V gene lookup returns CDR1 SEHNR and CDR2 FQNEAQ (reference sequence). CDR3 sequence reads: CASSADRMPMNTEAFF. The CDR3 region has the DNA TGTGCCAGCAGCGCCGACAGAATGCCCATGAACACTGAAGCTTTCTTT.

The V and J genes are TRBV4-3 and TRBJ1-1; a weak D match, TRBD1 (6 bases). The CDR3 contains 13 residues. Germline CDR1 reads LGHNA; CDR2 reads YSLEER. Trimming pared 4 bases from V and 6 bases from J, leaving 12 bases between. DNA for the CDR3: TGCGCCAGCAGCCCACAGGGAGCGGCTGAAGCTTTCTTT. This encodes CASSPQGAAEAFF.

V is TRBV5-5 and J is TRBJ2-3; TRBD2 is a possible D gene (5 bases). This CDR3 has 16 residues. V gave up 2 bases and J gave up 0 bases, with 13 bases separating them. Germline V gene lookup returns CDR1 SGHKS and CDR2 YYEKEE (reference sequence). In DNA, the CDR3 is TGTGCCAGCAGCTTCCTCGCGGGCGGGAGCACAGATACGCAGTATTTT. This gives the protein CASSFLAGGSTDTQYF.

This clone was counted once. CDR3 protein: CASSDGGRANNEQFF. The CDR3 DNA sequence: TGTGCCAGCAGTGACGGCGGGAGGGCCAACAATGAGCAGTTCTTC. This chain connects TRBV6-4 to TRBJ2-1; 9 bases match TRBD2. The CDR3 runs 15 residues. V was clipped by 2 bases and J by 5 bases; unmatched bases: 4. Looked up from germline, CDR1 is MRHNA and CDR2 is SNTAGT.

There are a few counts of this clone. This chain uses TRBV30 with TRBJ2-2; 14 bases are shared with TRBD2. CDR1 is GTSNPN, CDR2 SVGIG, per germline (reference sequence). The CDR3 is made up of 17 amino acids. Unmatched junction bases numbered 8, after V lost 2 bases and J lost 6 bases. The CDR3: CAWSTGTSGRGSGELFF. CDR3 bases: TGTGCCTGGAGTACGGGGACTAGCGGGAGAGGGTCCGGGGAGCTGTTTTTT.

V is TRBV7-9 and J is TRBJ2-5; D is unclear. V was trimmed by 5 bases and J by 4 bases, leaving 11 bases between them. This CDR3 region has 13 residues. The germline gives CDR1 SEHNR, CDR2 FQNEAQ (reference sequence). The CDR3 loop is CASSKGVRETQYF. The CDR3 DNA follows: TGTGCCAGCAGCAAAGGAGTGCGAGAGACCCAGTACTTC. Using reference TRBV7-9 and TRBJ2-5 for the parts outside the CDR3, the full variable domain is DTGVSQNPRHKITKRGQNVTFRCDPISEHNRLYWYRQTLGQGPEFLTYFQNEAQLEKSRLLSDRFSAERPKGSFSTLEIQRTEQGDSAMYLCASSKGVRETQYFGPGTRLLVL.

This rearrangement joins TRBV19 to TRBJ2-7; D is ambiguous. With 1 base removed from V and 7 bases from J, the gap between germline ends came to 11 bases. CDR3 length equals 13 residues. Germline V gene lookup returns CDR1 LNHDA and CDR2 SQIVND (reference sequence). The CDR3 spells CASSIATPSEQYF. As DNA, the CDR3 is TGTGCCAGTAGTATAGCGACTCCCTCGGAGCAGTACTTC.

V and J are TRBV27 and TRBJ2-3, with unresolved D. This CDR3 has 14 residues. Trimming cost V 4 bases and J 2 bases, with 10 bases left between them. Germline-derived CDR1 and CDR2 are MNHEY and SMNVEV (reference sequence). CDR3 coding DNA: TGTGCCAGCAGTTCCGAGTTTTCCACAGATACGCAGTATTTT. Translation: CASSSEFSTDTQYF.

The chain has TRBV4-3 and TRBJ2-1, with D possibly matching TRBD2 (6 bases). Germline loops: CDR1 LGHNA, CDR2 YSLEER. The germline V and J ends were trimmed by 0 bases and 8 bases, with 14 bases remaining between them. The CDR3 contains 15 residues. CDR3 sequence reads: CASSQDLRRDYEQFF. For the CDR3, the DNA is TGCGCCAGCAGCCAAGATCTGAGGAGGGACTATGAGCAGTTCTTC.

The rearrangement uses TRBV13 and TRBJ2-7; 8 nucleotides match TRBD2. Trimming removed 3 bases from V and 0 bases from J; junction bases left unmatched: 7. Looked up from germline, CDR1 is PRHDT and CDR2 is FYEKMQ (reference sequence). This CDR3 is built from 16 residues. The CDR3 DNA reads TGTGCCAGCAGCTTCGTAATCGGGACTAGCTCCTACGAGCAGTACTTC. This codes for CASSFVIGTSSYEQYF.